The source of this TCR beta chain is a study of blood T cell repertoires in COVID-19. Assay: immunoSEQ multiplex PCR; the TCRdb copy retains only in-frame clones and omits some. The sample records more than 65,000 clones, 80% to 90% being singletons. This clone has only a few counts. CDR3 length: 14 residues. The germline V gene encodes CDR1 LGHNA and CDR2 YNFKEQ. Trimming took off 0 bases at V and 7 bases at J, with 12 bases between the two ends. This chain joins TRBV4-2 and TRBJ1-2; no definite D call. Specimen: peripheral blood. The receptor was derived from a man aged 50 to 60 with active COVID-19. The CDR3 loop reads CASSQENGRGGYTF. Written as DNA, the CDR3 is TGTGCCAGCAGCCAAGAGAACGGGCGGGGTGGCTACACCTTC.